The 9 T cell receptor beta chains listed next were all sequenced from one sample in a study of memory CD4+ T cells and cytomegalovirus serostatus. The sort gate was single viable CD3+CD4+CD8-CD45RO+ cells for memory CD4+ T cells. Clones were read by immunoSEQ multiplex PCR, and TCRdb kept only the in-frame ones, dropping some. Here the sample spans around 25,000 clones, about 76% being singletons. Sequenced sample: memory CD4+ T cells from blood. These TCRs come from an adult in good health and CMV-seronegative.

J is TRBJ2-1 and V is TRBV4-1; 14 bases match TRBD2. Germline loops: CDR1 MGHRA, CDR2 YSYEKL. The V and J ends lost 3 bases and 9 bases, in that order; junction bases with no gene match: 13. The CDR3 is made up of 18 amino acids. The CDR3 DNA sequence: TGCGCCAGCAGCCAGGGACTAGCGGGAGAGCGAGGGAGCATTGAGCAGTTCTTC. Translation gives CASSQGLAGERGSIEQFF.

The chain employs TRBV5-1 and TRBJ2-5; D unclear. The germline CDR1 and CDR2 sequences are SGHRS and YFSETQ. The CDR3 runs 13 residues. Trimming took off 7 bases at V and 5 bases at J, with 15 bases between the two ends. The CDR3 sequence: CASLEPRSETQYF. DNA for the CDR3: TGCGCCAGCTTAGAACCCCGGTCGGAGACCCAGTACTTC.

The chain uses TRBV30 and TRBJ1-1; 7 bases align to TRBD1. Trimming cost V 3 bases and J 4 bases; bases outside gene matches: 11. Germline V CDR1 and CDR2: GTSNPN, SVGIG (reference sequence). The CDR3 has 15 amino acids. CDR3 nucleotides: TGTGCCTGGAGGACGCCCGGGACAGTGCTCACTGAAGCTTTCTTT. Translating it yields CAWRTPGTVLTEAFF.

A single count supports this clone. This chain joins TRBV7-6 and TRBJ2-1; TRBD1 matches 8 bases. Germline V lookup: CDR1 SGHVS, CDR2 FNYEAQ. The CDR3 consists of 15 residues. Trimming at V came to 1 base and at J to 8 bases, leaving 7 bases not matched to a gene. The CDR3 nucleotides read TGTGCCAGCAGCTTAGGGACAGGGAGGCTCGATGAGCAGTTCTTC. Its protein is CASSLGTGRLDEQFF.

V usage is TRBV7-9 and J usage is TRBJ1-6; maybe TRBD1 (6 bases). CDR3 size: 14 residues. Germline assignment: CDR1 SEHNR and CDR2 FQNEAQ (reference sequence). Between the trimmed V and J ends, which lost 5 bases and 10 bases, there was a span of 15 bases. CDR3 sequence: CASSQTGTVSPLHF. The CDR3 nucleotides are TGTGCCAGCAGCCAAACAGGGACCGTATCACCCCTCCACTTT.

V gene TRBV28 combines with J gene TRBJ1-1; 7 nucleotides match TRBD1. Trimming at V came to 1 base and at J to 10 bases, leaving 6 bases not matched to a gene. The CDR3 runs to 13 residues. Germline V lookup: CDR1 MDHEN, CDR2 SYDVKM. The CDR3 DNA follows: TGTGCCAGCAGTTTATCCTACAGGGGATCAGCTTTCTTT. It yields the protein CASSLSYRGSAFF.

This chain joins TRBV6-5 and TRBJ2-7; no clear D gene. V gave up 2 bases and J gave up 6 bases, with 8 bases separating them. Germline V lookup: CDR1 MNHEY, CDR2 SVGAGI. The CDR3 runs 12 residues. CDR3 in amino acids: CASSYRDTEQYF. The CDR3 DNA follows: TGTGCCAGCAGTTACCGTGACACCGAGCAGTACTTC.

The chain employs TRBV7-2 and TRBJ1-2; D is perhaps TRBD1 (5 bases). This CDR3 contains 15 residues. Trimming took 1 base from V and 3 from J, leaving 12 bases between them. CDR1 and CDR2 from the germline V gene are SGHTA and FQGNSA. Written as DNA, the CDR3 is TGTGCCAGCAGCTTAGGTCAGGGACTCTACTATGGCTACACCTTC. Residues: CASSLGQGLYYGYTF.

V usage is TRBV21-1 and J usage is TRBJ1-1. TRBV21-1 is reported as a pseudogene. This CDR3 comprises 14 residues. In DNA form, the CDR3 reads TGTGCCAGCAGCAAAGGAGGCAGGAAGGCTGAAGCTTTCTTT. The encoded protein is CASSKGGRKAEAFF.